The source of this TCR beta chain is a study of response to subunit inactivated influenza vaccine. MiXCR, applied by TCRdb to the RT-PCR reads, yields one record per CDR3 protein. The sample consists of some 640,000 distinct CDR3 sequences, approximately 15% of them appearing once. The table lists this clonotype with a few counts. Here the sequenced sample was PBMCs from blood, taken 14 to 15 days before vaccination. This receptor was identified in a man in his fifties who received an inactivated influenza vaccine.

DNA for the CDR3: TGTGCCAGCAGCCAAGCATGGGACTCCTACGAGCAGTACTTC. Translated: CASSQAWDSYEQYF. The chain couples TRBV14 to TRBJ2-7; D is undetermined. Trimming stripped 1 base from V and 0 bases from J, with 7 bases between. Germline CDR1 is SGHDN and CDR2 is FVKESK. This CDR3 comprises 14 residues.